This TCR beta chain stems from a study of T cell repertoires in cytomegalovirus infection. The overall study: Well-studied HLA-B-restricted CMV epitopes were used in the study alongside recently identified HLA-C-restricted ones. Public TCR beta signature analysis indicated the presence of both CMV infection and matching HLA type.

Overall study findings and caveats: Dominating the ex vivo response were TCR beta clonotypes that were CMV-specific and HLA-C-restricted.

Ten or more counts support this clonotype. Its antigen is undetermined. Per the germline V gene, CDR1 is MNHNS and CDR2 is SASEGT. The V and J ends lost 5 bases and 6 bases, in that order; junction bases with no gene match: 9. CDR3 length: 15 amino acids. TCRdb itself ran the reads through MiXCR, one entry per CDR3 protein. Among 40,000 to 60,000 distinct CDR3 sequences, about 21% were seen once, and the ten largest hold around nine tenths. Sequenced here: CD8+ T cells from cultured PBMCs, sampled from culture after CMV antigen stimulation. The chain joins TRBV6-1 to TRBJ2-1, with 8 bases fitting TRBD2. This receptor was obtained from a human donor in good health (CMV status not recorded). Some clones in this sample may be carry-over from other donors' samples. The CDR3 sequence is CASSTQAGVANEQFF. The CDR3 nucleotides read TGTGCCAGCAGTACCCAAGCGGGAGTGGCCAATGAGCAGTTCTTC.